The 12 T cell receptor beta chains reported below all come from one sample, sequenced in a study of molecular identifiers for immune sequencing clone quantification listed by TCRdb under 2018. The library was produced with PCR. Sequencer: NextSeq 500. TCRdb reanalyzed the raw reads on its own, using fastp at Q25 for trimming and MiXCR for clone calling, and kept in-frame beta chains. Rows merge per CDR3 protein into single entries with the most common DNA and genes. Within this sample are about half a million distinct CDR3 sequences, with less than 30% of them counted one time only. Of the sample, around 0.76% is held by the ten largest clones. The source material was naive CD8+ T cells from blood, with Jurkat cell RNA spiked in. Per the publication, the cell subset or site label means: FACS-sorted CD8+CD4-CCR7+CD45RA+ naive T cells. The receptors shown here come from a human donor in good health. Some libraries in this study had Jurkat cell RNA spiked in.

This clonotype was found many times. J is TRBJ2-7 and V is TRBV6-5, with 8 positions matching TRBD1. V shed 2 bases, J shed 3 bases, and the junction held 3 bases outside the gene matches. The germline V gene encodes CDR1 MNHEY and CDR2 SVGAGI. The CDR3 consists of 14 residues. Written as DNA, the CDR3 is TGTGCCAGCAGTTACCAGGGACAGGTCTACGAGCAGTACTTC. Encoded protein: CASSYQGQVYEQYF.

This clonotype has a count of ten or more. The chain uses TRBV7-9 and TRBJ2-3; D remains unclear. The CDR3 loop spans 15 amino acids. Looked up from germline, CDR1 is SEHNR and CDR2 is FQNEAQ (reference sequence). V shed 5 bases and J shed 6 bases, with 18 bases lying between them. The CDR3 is CASSHPVGGVDTQYF. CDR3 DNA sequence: TGTGCCAGCAGCCACCCCGTGGGCGGTGTCGATACGCAGTATTTT.

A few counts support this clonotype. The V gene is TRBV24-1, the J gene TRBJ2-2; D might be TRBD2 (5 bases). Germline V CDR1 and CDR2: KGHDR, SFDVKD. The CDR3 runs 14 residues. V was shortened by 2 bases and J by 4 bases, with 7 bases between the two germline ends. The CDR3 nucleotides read TGTGCCACCAGTGATTGGAGGACCACCGGGGAGCTGTTTTTT. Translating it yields CATSDWRTTGELFF.

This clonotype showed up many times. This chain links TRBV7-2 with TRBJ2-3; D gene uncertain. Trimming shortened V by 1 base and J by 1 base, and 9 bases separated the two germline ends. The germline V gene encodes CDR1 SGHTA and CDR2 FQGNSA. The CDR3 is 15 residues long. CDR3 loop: CASSLGVFGTDTQYF. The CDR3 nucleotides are TGTGCCAGCAGCTTAGGGGTGTTTGGCACAGATACGCAGTATTTT. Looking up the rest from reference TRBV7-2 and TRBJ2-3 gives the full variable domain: GAGVSQSPSNKVTEKGKDVELRCDPISGHTALYWYRQSLGQGLEFLIYFQGNSAPDKSGLPSDRFSAERTGGSVSTLTIQRTQQEDSAVYLCASSLGVFGTDTQYFGPGTRLTVL.

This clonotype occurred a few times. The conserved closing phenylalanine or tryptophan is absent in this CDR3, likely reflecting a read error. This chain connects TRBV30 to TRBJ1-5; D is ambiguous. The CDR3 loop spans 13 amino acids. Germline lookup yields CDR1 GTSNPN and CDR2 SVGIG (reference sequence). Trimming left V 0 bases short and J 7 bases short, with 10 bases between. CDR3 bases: TGTGCCTGGAGTGTGGAGGGTAACCAGCCCCAGCATCTT. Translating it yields CAWSVEGNQPQHL.

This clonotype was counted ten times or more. The CDR3 DNA sequence: TGTGCCAGCAGCGCGGCACAGGGACTTGCTGAAGCTTTCTTT. It codes for CASSAAQGLAEAFF. The chain links TRBV5-6 to TRBJ1-1, with a possible D match to TRBD1 (6 bases). The CDR3 sequence is 14 residues long. V gave up 4 bases and J gave up 6 bases, with 16 bases separating them. In germline, CDR1 is SGHDT, CDR2 YYEEEE. The whole variable domain, remainder taken from reference TRBV5-6 and TRBJ1-1, is DAGVTQSPTHLIKTRGQQVTLRCSPKSGHDTVSWYQQALGQGPQFIFQYYEEEERQRGNFPDRFSGHQFPNYSSELNVNALLLGDSALYLCASSAAQGLAEAFFGQGTRLTVV.

This CDR3 is CASSQDETSATYEQYF. CDR3 coding DNA: TGCGCCAGCAGCCAAGATGAGACTAGCGCCACCTACGAGCAGTACTTC. The chain couples TRBV4-1 to TRBJ2-7; 8 nucleotides agree with TRBD2. The germline V gene encodes CDR1 MGHRA and CDR2 YSYEKL. The CDR3 runs 16 residues. J gave up 2 bases and V 0 bases, and 6 bases lay outside the gene matches.

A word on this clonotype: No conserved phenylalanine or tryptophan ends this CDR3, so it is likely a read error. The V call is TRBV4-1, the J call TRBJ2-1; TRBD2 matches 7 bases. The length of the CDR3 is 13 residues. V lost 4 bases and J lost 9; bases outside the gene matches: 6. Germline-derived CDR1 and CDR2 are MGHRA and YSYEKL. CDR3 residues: CASSRGGISEQFI. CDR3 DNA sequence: TGCGCCAGCAGCCGGGGAGGGATTAGTGAGCAGTTCATC.

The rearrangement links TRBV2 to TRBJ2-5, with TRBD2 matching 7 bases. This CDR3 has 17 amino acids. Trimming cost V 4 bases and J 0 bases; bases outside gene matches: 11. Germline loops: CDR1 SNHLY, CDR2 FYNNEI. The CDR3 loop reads CASSVGRTSAHQETQYF. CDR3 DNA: TGTGCCAGCAGTGTAGGCCGCACTAGCGCCCACCAAGAGACCCAGTACTTC.

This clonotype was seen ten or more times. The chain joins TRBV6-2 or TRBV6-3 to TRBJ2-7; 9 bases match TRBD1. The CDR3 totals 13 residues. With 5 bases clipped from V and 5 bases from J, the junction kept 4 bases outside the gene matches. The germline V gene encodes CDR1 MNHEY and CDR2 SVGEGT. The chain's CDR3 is CASSRGTGNEQYF. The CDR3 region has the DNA TGTGCCAGCAGTCGGGGGACAGGGAACGAGCAGTACTTC.

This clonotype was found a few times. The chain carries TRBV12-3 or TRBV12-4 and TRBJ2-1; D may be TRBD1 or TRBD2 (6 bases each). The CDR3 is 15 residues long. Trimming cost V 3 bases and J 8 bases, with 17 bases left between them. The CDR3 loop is CASSLGGYGGDEQFF. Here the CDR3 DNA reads TGTGCCAGCAGTTTGGGGGGCTACGGAGGGGATGAGCAGTTCTTC.

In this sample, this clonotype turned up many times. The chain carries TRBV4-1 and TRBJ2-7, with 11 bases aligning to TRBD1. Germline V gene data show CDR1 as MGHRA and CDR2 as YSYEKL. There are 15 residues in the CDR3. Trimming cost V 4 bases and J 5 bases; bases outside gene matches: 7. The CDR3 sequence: CASSLSGQGEDEQYF. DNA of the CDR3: TGCGCCAGCAGCCTATCGGGACAGGGGGAGGACGAGCAGTACTTC.